This passage covers 25 T cell receptor beta chains from one sample sequenced in a study of T cells in Graves' hyperthyroidism and ophthalmopathy. The investigators amplified TCR beta CDR3 regions from RNA transcripts. The HTBI primer set was used in a first-round RT-PCR of the TCR CDR3. MiXCR, run by TCRdb on the multiplex PCR reads, gives a single entry per CDR3 protein. The sample lists more than 450,000 distinct CDR3 sequences, 14% occurring once. The sequencing sample was made of blood. Receptors were obtained from a middle-aged woman with Graves' hyperthyroidism.

This clonotype came up many times. The chain recombines TRBV27 with TRBJ2-6, with D perhaps matching TRBD1 (5 bases). The V end was cut by 5 bases, the J end by 2 bases, with 7 bases between. CDR1 and CDR2 from the germline V gene are MNHEY and SMNVEV (reference sequence). The CDR3 consists of 14 residues. As DNA, the CDR3 is TGTGCCAGCAGTGCAGGGCCTGGGGCCAACGTCCTGACTTTC. Amino acid sequence: CASSAGPGANVLTF.

In its sample, this clonotype was seen many times. The chain is built from TRBV5-4 and TRBJ2-1; D perhaps matches TRBD2 (6 bases). Germline lookup yields CDR1 SGHNT and CDR2 YYREEE (reference sequence). CDR3 length equals 14 residues. V lost 5 bases and J lost 2, with 11 bases in between. CDR3 sequence reads: CASSFGGTYNEQFF. In DNA form, the CDR3 reads TGTGCCAGCAGTTTCGGGGGAACCTACAATGAGCAGTTCTTC.

Remarks on this clonotype: This may be a read error, as it is one base from a much larger clone. This likely comes from a read error, as the CDR3 has no conserved phenylalanine or tryptophan at its end. The chain employs TRBV7-3 and TRBJ2-2, with 7 bases lining up with TRBD1. The CDR3 extends over 15 amino acids. The V segment lost 5 bases and the J segment 0 bases; nucleotides outside the gene matches: 3. Germline-derived CDR1 and CDR2 are SGHTA and FQGTGA. CDR3 in amino acids: CASSQGQTNTGELFL. In DNA, the CDR3 is TGTGCCAGCAGCCAGGGACAGACGAACACCGGGGAGCTGTTTTTG.

This clonotype was seen at least ten times. This sequence joins TRBV5-1 and TRBJ2-2; 8 nucleotides match TRBD1. After removal of 4 bases from V and 7 bases from J, the junction contained 9 bases not matched to a gene. The CDR3 is made up of 15 amino acids. Per the germline V gene, CDR1 is SGHRS and CDR2 is YFSETQ. The CDR3 here is CASSNGQGWDGELFF. The CDR3 coding sequence is TGCGCCAGCAGCAACGGACAGGGCTGGGACGGGGAGCTGTTTTTT.

This clonotype was recorded many times. The chain couples TRBV6-1 to TRBJ1-3; D gene uncertain. Trimming removed 6 bases from V and 0 bases from J, with 12 bases in between. Germline assignment: CDR1 MNHNS and CDR2 SASEGT. This CDR3 has 15 amino acids. DNA for the CDR3: TGTGCCAGCAGAAGAACGGGCCTCTCTGGAAACACCATATATTTT. This encodes CASRRTGLSGNTIYF.

In its sample, this clonotype was seen many times. This chain links TRBV20-1 with TRBJ2-2, with 7 positions matching TRBD2. CDR3 length: 14 amino acids. The germline V gene encodes CDR1 DFQATT and CDR2 SNEGSKA (reference sequence). The V segment lost 2 bases and the J segment 1 base; nucleotides outside the gene matches: 1. CDR3 loop: CSARTSVNTGELFF. The CDR3 coding sequence is TGCAGTGCTAGAACTAGCGTGAACACCGGGGAGCTGTTTTTT.

This clonotype was seen repeatedly, ten times or more. The V and J genes are TRBV4-2 and TRBJ1-4; D might be TRBD1 (6 bases). CDR1 and CDR2 (germline): LGHNA, YNFKEQ. The V end lost 0 bases, the J end lost 7 bases, and 12 bases lay between the germline ends. CDR3 length equals 15 residues. DNA for the CDR3: TGTGCCAGCAGCCAAGATTCAGGGGTCAGTGAAAAACTGTTTTTT. Its protein is CASSQDSGVSEKLFF.

This clonotype was counted between two and nine times. V is TRBV19 and J is TRBJ2-7; 12 bases map to TRBD2. This CDR3 has 15 amino acids. Trimming at V came to 6 bases and at J to 5 bases, leaving 8 bases not matched to a gene. CDR1 and CDR2 from the germline V gene are LNHDA and SQIVND (reference sequence). CDR3 region: CASRSGLAGTDEQYF. The CDR3 DNA sequence: TGTGCCAGTAGATCCGGACTAGCGGGAACCGACGAGCAGTACTTC.

This clonotype has ten or more counts. This chain uses TRBV11-2 with TRBJ2-1, with D possibly TRBD2 on 6 matching bases. CDR3 length: 18 amino acids. Trimming pared 5 bases from V and 6 bases from J, leaving 26 bases between. Germline values: CDR1 SGHAT, CDR2 FQNNGV. The CDR3 sequence is CASSPQSYVGSGRNEQFF. Written as DNA, the CDR3 is TGTGCCAGCAGCCCCCAGAGCTACGTCGGGAGCGGGCGCAATGAGCAGTTCTTC.

This clonotype has a count of ten or more. The chain recombines TRBV28 with TRBJ2-2; 8 bases line up with TRBD1. V gave up 5 bases and J gave up 7 bases; unmatched junction bases: 9. The CDR3 covers 15 residues. From germline, CDR1 is MDHEN and CDR2 SYDVKM. CDR3 protein: CASSTGSGGGGELFF. In DNA form, the CDR3 reads TGTGCCAGCAGTACCGGCTCAGGGGGCGGCGGGGAGCTGTTTTTT.

This clonotype has more than one count but fewer than ten. A much larger clone sits a single nucleotide away, making a read error possible. The chain recombines TRBV12-5 with TRBJ2-7; 11 positions agree with TRBD2. The CDR3 is made up of 17 amino acids. The J segment lost 7 bases and the V segment lost 7 bases, leaving 18 bases of the junction unmatched. Germline lookup yields CDR1 LGHNT and CDR2 FRNRAP. In DNA, the CDR3 is TGTGCTAGTGCCGAACCGGGACTAGCGGCAACAGACAATGAGCAGTACTTC. The encoded protein is CASAEPGLAATDNEQYF. Complete variable domain (other parts from reference TRBV12-5 and TRBJ2-7): DARVTQTPRHKVTEMGQEVTMRCQPILGHNTVFWYRQTMMQGLELLAYFRNRAPLDDSGMPKDRFSAEMPDATLATLKIQPSEPRDSAVYFCASAEPGLAATDNEQYFGPGTRLTVT.

In regard to this clonotype: Possible read error: a much larger clone is one base away. The chain links TRBV5-1 to TRBJ1-1; possible D gene TRBD1, 6 bases. The CDR3 length is 12 residues. Looked up from germline, CDR1 is SGHRS and CDR2 is YFSETQ. CDR3 protein: CASSWGDTETFF. CDR3 in DNA: TGCGCCAGCAGCTGGGGGGACACTGAAACTTTCTTT.

This clonotype was observed at least ten times. The chain has TRBV20-1 and TRBJ1-4; weak D call: TRBD1 (6 bases). Germline V lookup: CDR1 DFQATT, CDR2 SNEGSKA (reference sequence). The V gene lost 0 bases and the J gene lost 4 bases, with 18 bases spanning the gap. This CDR3 contains 17 residues. CDR3 coding DNA: TGCAGTGCTAGAGATGATGGACAGCCAGTGAGTAATGAAAAACTGTTTTTT. The encoded protein is CSARDDGQPVSNEKLFF.

The table lists this clonotype with many counts. A much larger clone differs by one base, so this may be a read error. The rearrangement joins TRBV7-3 to TRBJ2-1; the match to TRBD2 covers 8 bases. The length of the CDR3 is 15 residues. Germline values: CDR1 SGHTA, CDR2 FQGTGA. The V segment lost 5 bases and the J segment 4 bases; nucleotides outside the gene matches: 7. CDR3 DNA sequence: TGTGCCAGCAGCGCCGGGACTAGGGGATACAATGAGCAGTTCTTC. This translates into CASSAGTRGYNEQFF.

The chain links TRBV7-2 to TRBJ1-6, with D tentatively TRBD1 (5 bases). Trimming shortened V by 4 bases and J by 2 bases, and 9 bases separated the two germline ends. The CDR3 totals 15 residues. CDR1 is SGHTA, CDR2 FQGNSA, per germline. The CDR3: CASSSRVTYNSPLHF. CDR3 bases: TGTGCCAGCAGCTCCAGGGTTACCTATAATTCACCCCTCCACTTT.

This clonotype has only one observation. The chain is built from TRBV7-2 and TRBJ1-1, with D unresolved. The V end was cut by 1 base, the J end by 10 bases, with 10 bases between. CDR1 is SGHTA and CDR2 is FQGNSA in the germline V gene. This CDR3 spans 12 amino acids. In DNA form, the CDR3 reads TGTGCCAGCAGCTTAGTAGGCGGCATAGCTTTCTTT. This encodes CASSLVGGIAFF.

This clonotype has ten or more counts. CDR3 residues: CASSLFGGSYEQYF. In DNA form, the CDR3 reads TGTGCCAGCAGTTTATTTGGGGGCTCCTACGAGCAGTACTTC. V and J are TRBV28 and TRBJ2-7; D may match TRBD1 or TRBD2 (5 bases each). Per germline, CDR1 MDHEN and CDR2 SYDVKM. V lost 1 base and J lost 0, with 7 bases in between. This CDR3 region has 14 residues. The full variable domain, completed using reference TRBV28 and TRBJ2-7, is DVKVTQSSRYLVKRTGEKVFLECVQDMDHENMFWYRQDPGLGLRLIYFSYDVKMKEKGDIPEGYSVSREKKERFSLILESASTNQTSMYLCASSLFGGSYEQYFGPGTRLTVT.

The chain is built from TRBV29-1 and TRBJ1-5, with a possible D match to TRBD1 (6 bases). Germline values: CDR1 SQVTM, CDR2 ANQGSEA. V lost 4 bases to trimming and J lost 1 base, with 14 bases between them. This CDR3 comprises 15 residues. CDR3 sequence (DNA): TGCAGCGTTGTTTTCGGGGGCGGAAGCAATCAGCCCCAGCATTTT. Encoded protein: CSVVFGGGSNQPQHF.

This clonotype was seen repeatedly, ten times or more. This sequence joins TRBV6-1 and TRBJ2-7, with 10 bases identical to TRBD2. The CDR3 has 14 amino acids. Looked up from germline, CDR1 is MNHNS and CDR2 is SASEGT. After removal of 5 bases from V and 4 bases from J, the junction contained 5 bases not matched to a gene. CDR3 sequence (DNA): TGTGCCAGCAGTCGGCTAGCGGGAGAATACGAGCAGTACTTC. Translated, it gives CASSRLAGEYEQYF.

This clonotype was seen more than once but under ten times. The J gene is TRBJ2-6, the V gene TRBV7-3; no clear D gene. This CDR3 has 15 residues. The germline V gene has CDR1 SGHTA and CDR2 FQGTGA. Trimming removed 5 bases at V and 1 base at J, with 9 bases between. The CDR3 here is CASSQGPSGANVLTF. CDR3 DNA sequence: TGTGCCAGCAGCCAAGGCCCTTCTGGGGCCAACGTCCTGACTTTC. The whole variable domain, remainder taken from reference TRBV7-3 and TRBJ2-6, is GAGVSQTPSNKVTEKGKYVELRCDPISGHTALYWYRQSLGQGPEFLIYFQGTGAADDSGLPNDRFFAVRPEGSVSTLKIQRTERGDSAVYLCASSQGPSGANVLTFGAGSRLTVL.

This chain links TRBV29-1 with TRBJ1-2; D gene ambiguous. The CDR3 has 12 amino acids. Germline values: CDR1 SQVTM, CDR2 ANQGSEA. V gave up 3 bases and J gave up 7 bases, with 12 bases separating them. The CDR3 DNA is TGCAGCGTTGATTTGGGTTTTAGTGGCTACACCTTC. Translated: CSVDLGFSGYTF.

The chain carries TRBV6-1 and TRBJ2-2; a weak D match, TRBD1 (5 bases). The germline gives CDR1 MNHNS, CDR2 SASEGT. This CDR3 is 16 amino acids long. V was shortened by 8 bases and J by 5 bases, with 21 bases between the two germline ends. The CDR3 coding sequence is TGTGCCAGCTCAGACGCCGGACAAGGCGGTACCGGGGAGCTGTTTTTT. Amino acids: CASSDAGQGGTGELFF.

This clonotype was counted a few times. The chain recombines TRBV2 with TRBJ2-5; D is ambiguous. CDR3 size: 15 residues. The germline V gene encodes CDR1 SNHLY and CDR2 FYNNEI. V lost 6 bases and J lost 3, with 17 bases in between. CDR3 DNA: TGTGCCAGCAGCCGACTGGAGTTCAGCAAAGAGACCCAGTACTTC. It translates to CASSRLEFSKETQYF.

This clonotype appeared a few times. The rearrangement uses TRBV3-1 and TRBJ1-2; maybe TRBD1 (6 bases). V lost 5 bases, J lost 5 bases, and 21 bases lay in between. The germline V gene encodes CDR1 LGHDT and CDR2 YNNKEL (reference sequence). The CDR3 extends over 16 amino acids. The CDR3 DNA is TGTGCCAGCAGCACCACCCGGGACAAGGCCATATATGGCTACACCTTC. It specifies CASSTTRDKAIYGYTF.

This clonotype was recorded many times. The V call is TRBV11-2, the J call TRBJ2-5; 11 bases map to TRBD2. The CDR3 totals 17 residues. Germline CDR1 is SGHAT and CDR2 is FQNNGV. Losses at the gene ends were 4 bases for V and 2 bases for J; bases not matched to a gene: 9. CDR3 nucleotides: TGTGCCAGCAGCTCCCTTATGACTAGCGGGGCACAAGAGACCCAGTACTTC. It translates to CASSSLMTSGAQETQYF.